This T cell receptor beta chain emerged from a study of T cell responses to AZD1222 COVID-19 vaccine. Points from the study as a whole: Unmutated variant regions reportedly attract nearly half of all spike-specific TCRs. The study sampled repertoires only after the peak T cell response. A mostly white British donor set with more females was recruited, and clonal diversity was possibly underestimated.

The germline CDR1 and CDR2 sequences are MDHEN and SYDVKM. J was trimmed by 8 bases and V by 3 bases; bases with no gene match: 2. The CDR3 totals 13 residues. Sequencing used immunoSEQ multiplex PCR; TCRdb keeps in-frame clones, though not all of them. Among 120,000 to 150,000 clones listed, 90% were seen once. Remarks on this clone: Its specificity is unknown.

This TCR derives from an adult who received the AZD1222 COVID-19 vaccine. Sequencing was performed on peripheral blood, taken 28 days after the second AZD1222 dose. J is TRBJ2-1 and V is TRBV28; 9 bases match TRBD2. The CDR3 protein is CASSLGGRDEQFF. The DNA for the CDR3 is TGTGCCAGCAGTTTGGGCGGGAGGGATGAGCAGTTCTTC.